One sample yielded the 29 T cell receptor beta chains listed below, sequenced in a study of chemoradiotherapy in HPV16-positive cancers. Libraries were prepared by immunoSEQ multiplex PCR; TCRdb keeps only in-frame clonotypes and omits some of them. In the table there are 36,000 or so clones, roughly 75% of which are singletons. Sequencing was performed on blood, taken from a patient who underwent chemoradiotherapy. All receptors derive from a human donor with HPV-associated anogenital cancer.

Only one count was recorded for this clone. This chain links TRBV5-8 with TRBJ1-5; weak D call: TRBD1 (5 bases). The CDR3 loop spans 14 amino acids. The germline gives CDR1 SGHTS, CDR2 YDEGEE. Trimming took off 6 bases at V and 6 bases at J, with 16 bases between the two ends. CDR3 DNA sequence: TGTGCCAGCATCCGACCATTCGGGGGTCAGCCCCAGCATTTT. The encoded protein is CASIRPFGGQPQHF.

The rearrangement uses TRBV5-4 and TRBJ1-3; D is possibly TRBD1 (5 bases). V lost 4 bases, J lost 4 bases, and 9 bases lay in between. The CDR3 extends over 13 amino acids. The germline V gene encodes CDR1 SGHNT and CDR2 YYREEE (reference sequence). The DNA of the CDR3 is TGTGCCAGCAGCGCACGGACAGGAAACACCATATATTTT. Protein product: CASSARTGNTIYF.

The V and J genes are TRBV5-8 and TRBJ1-4, with 9 bases that match TRBD1. Germline V CDR1 and CDR2: SGHTS, YDEGEE. This CDR3 is 13 amino acids long. Trimming removed 10 bases from V and 8 bases from J; junction bases left unmatched: 9. As DNA, the CDR3 is TGTGCCTCCGCGCGGGACAGGGTCGAAAAACTGTTTTTT. It encodes CASARDRVEKLFF.

This sequence joins TRBV14 and TRBJ2-7; TRBD1 matches 8 bases. V trimming: 0 bases; J trimming: 3 bases; junction bases outside the gene matches: 4. Per germline, CDR1 SGHDN and CDR2 FVKESK. The CDR3 sequence is 15 residues long. CDR3 in amino acids: CASSQDWDRHYEQYF. In nucleotides, the CDR3 is TGTGCCAGCAGCCAAGATTGGGACAGGCACTACGAGCAGTACTTC.

This clone was seen just once. This rearrangement joins TRBV7-2 to TRBJ1-5, with 8 bases lining up with TRBD1. Germline CDR1 and CDR2: SGHTA and FQGNSA. The trim removed 5 bases at V and 6 bases at J, leaving 12 bases unmatched. CDR3 size: 16 residues. The CDR3, as DNA: TGTGCCAGCAGCGTAACAGGGGGGCAGGGCGGTCAGCCCCAGCATTTT. This gives the protein CASSVTGGQGGQPQHF.

V usage is TRBV7-2 and J usage is TRBJ2-1; 10 bases map to TRBD2. V dropped 6 bases and J dropped 12; count of bases not matched to a gene: 8. The CDR3 loop spans 13 amino acids. The V gene's germline CDR1 is SGHTA and CDR2 FQGNSA. DNA of the CDR3: TGTGCCAGCAGTTCCGTTATAGCGGGGGGGCAGTTCTTC. Translating gives CASSSVIAGGQFF.

This chain uses TRBV10-3 with TRBJ1-2; TRBD1 is a possible D gene (6 bases). V was pared by 4 bases and J by 8 bases, with 14 bases between. The CDR3 is 13 amino acids. The germline V gene encodes CDR1 ENHRY and CDR2 SYGVKD. The chain's CDR3 is CAISGGAAGGYTF. The CDR3 region has the DNA TGTGCCATCAGTGGGGGGGCGGCCGGCGGCTACACCTTC.

A few counts support this clone. The chain joins TRBV6-1 to TRBJ1-2; the match to TRBD1 covers 7 bases. Germline trimming cut 1 base from V and 4 bases from J; bases unmatched to any gene: 6. Germline V gene sequence: CDR1 MNHNS, CDR2 SASEGT. This CDR3 is built from 15 residues. The CDR3: CASSEEQGFSYGYTF. Here the CDR3 DNA reads TGTGCCAGCAGTGAAGAACAGGGGTTCAGCTATGGCTACACCTTC.

This rearrangement joins TRBV18 to TRBJ2-5; perhaps TRBD1 as D (5 bases). The CDR3 has 15 amino acids. With 2 bases removed from V and 2 bases from J, the gap between germline ends came to 12 bases. Germline-derived CDR1 and CDR2 are KGHSH and LQKENI. The CDR3 protein is CASSPSMDKQETQYF. The CDR3 nucleotides are TGTGCCAGCTCACCATCCATGGACAAGCAAGAGACCCAGTACTTC.

The chain joins TRBV7-9 to TRBJ1-2, with D unresolved. Trimming cost V 1 base and J 7 bases, with 7 bases left between them. The CDR3 runs to 12 residues. Germline CDR1 and CDR2: SEHNR and FQNEAQ (reference sequence). CDR3 nucleotides: TGTGCCAGCAGCTTAGGCCCTAGTGGCTACACCTTC. Encoded protein: CASSLGPSGYTF.

This chain uses TRBV5-1 with TRBJ2-1, with 9 bases that match TRBD1. CDR1 and CDR2 (germline): SGHRS, YFSETQ. The CDR3 extends over 16 amino acids. Trimming at V came to 4 bases and at J to 7 bases, leaving 12 bases not matched to a gene. The CDR3 loop reads CASSAGPGQGGNEQFF. In DNA, the CDR3 is TGCGCCAGCAGCGCAGGGCCGGGACAGGGAGGGAATGAGCAGTTCTTC.

The chain combines TRBV12-5 with TRBJ2-1, with a tentative D call TRBD2 (6 bases). Trimming removed 3 bases from V and 3 bases from J, with 12 bases in between. The germline gives CDR1 LGHNT, CDR2 FRNRAP. The CDR3 spans 15 residues. CDR3 region: CASGLDPGVYNEQFF. CDR3 coding DNA: TGTGCTAGTGGTTTAGACCCGGGGGTCTACAATGAGCAGTTCTTC.

This clone was found once. V usage is TRBV11-2 and J usage is TRBJ2-1, with D perhaps given as TRBD1 or TRBD2 (5 bases each). Trimming shortened V by 5 bases and J by 6 bases, and 23 bases separated the two germline ends. This CDR3 is built from 17 residues. CDR1 SGHAT and CDR2 FQNNGV come from the germline V gene. The CDR3 loop reads CASSRQAGALWFNEQFF. For the CDR3, the DNA is TGTGCCAGCAGCCGTCAGGCCGGGGCCCTTTGGTTCAATGAGCAGTTCTTC.

The chain is built from TRBV15 and TRBJ2-5; the D gene could be TRBD1 or TRBD2 (6 bases each). The V end was cut by 1 base, the J end by 7 bases, with 16 bases between. The CDR3 length is 15 residues. The germline CDR1 and CDR2 sequences are LNHNV and YYDKDF (reference sequence). CDR3 coding DNA: TGTGCCACCAGCAGAGGAGGGTCGGGGGCTGGGACCCAGTACTTC. Its translation: CATSRGGSGAGTQYF. Filled out from reference TRBV15 and TRBJ2-5, the complete variable domain reads DAMVIQNPRYQVTQFGKPVTLSCSQTLNHNVMYWYQQKSSQAPKLLFHYYDKDFNNEADTPDNFQSRRPNTSFCFLDIRSPGLGDTAMYLCATSRGGSGAGTQYFGPGTRLLVL.

This clone was found once. The gene calls are TRBV19 and TRBJ1-2; 7 positions agree with TRBD1. Germline V CDR1 and CDR2: LNHDA, SQIVND (reference sequence). The CDR3 consists of 15 residues. V gave up 4 bases and J gave up 4 bases; unmatched junction bases: 9. As DNA, the CDR3 is TGTGCCAGTAGTAAAACACAGGGGTACGCCTATGGCTACACCTTC. It yields the protein CASSKTQGYAYGYTF.

The J gene is TRBJ1-1, the V gene TRBV2; TRBD1 matches 8 bases. V lost 6 bases and J lost 0; bases outside the gene matches: 6. This CDR3 spans 15 amino acids. Germline CDR1 is SNHLY and CDR2 is FYNNEI. The CDR3 spells CASSWDRSMNTEAFF. CDR3 nucleotides: TGTGCCAGCAGCTGGGACAGGAGTATGAACACTGAAGCTTTCTTT.

The chain joins TRBV5-6 to TRBJ1-2; no clear D gene. Trimming stripped 3 bases from V and 0 bases from J, with 12 bases between. Germline V CDR1 and CDR2: SGHDT, YYEEEE. This CDR3 is 15 amino acids long. The DNA for the CDR3 is TGTGCCAGCAGCTCAAAGACGGTTGCTAACTATGGCTACACCTTC. Translation: CASSSKTVANYGYTF.

As concerns this clone: One end of the junction fails to match germline, which may point to a read error. The V and J genes are TRBV30 and TRBJ1-1, with a possible D match to TRBD1 (5 bases). The CDR3 is 16 residues long. The V gene's germline CDR1 is GTSNPN and CDR2 SVGIG (reference sequence). This CDR3 is CAWTSGAGGTYTEAFF. The DNA of the CDR3 is TGTGCTTGGACATCTGGGGCAGGCGGGACCTACACTGAAGCTTTCTTT.

The V gene is TRBV28, the J gene TRBJ2-7; 7 bases agree with TRBD1. This CDR3 has 14 residues. The V gene's germline CDR1 is MDHEN and CDR2 SYDVKM. Trimming removed 2 bases from V and 6 bases from J; junction bases left unmatched: 7. The CDR3 spells CASSLPQGRGEQYF. As DNA, the CDR3 is TGTGCCAGCAGTTTACCACAGGGGCGTGGCGAGCAGTACTTC.

The chain couples TRBV18 to TRBJ1-1; the match to TRBD1 covers 11 bases. The CDR3 consists of 15 residues. Germline CDR1 KGHSH, CDR2 LQKENI. Trimming took 4 bases from V and 7 from J; bases not matched to a gene: 8. The CDR3 DNA follows: TGTGCCAGCTCACGATCCGGGACAGGGGGATTTGAAGCTTTCTTT. Its translation is CASSRSGTGGFEAFF.

This clone has only one observation. The chain recombines TRBV6-1 with TRBJ2-7; TRBD2 matches 14 bases. V was pared by 6 bases and J by 3 bases, with 4 bases of the junction left unmatched. This CDR3 is 15 amino acids long. Germline V gives CDR1 MNHNS, CDR2 SASEGT. The CDR3: CASSSGTSGGYEQYF. The CDR3 DNA follows: TGTGCCAGCAGCTCCGGGACTAGCGGGGGCTACGAGCAGTACTTC.

The V and J genes are TRBV13 and TRBJ2-1; no firm D call. The CDR3 spans 12 residues. CDR1 and CDR2 (germline): PRHDT, FYEKMQ (reference sequence). V shed 5 bases and J shed 7 bases, with 9 bases lying between them. The CDR3 region has the DNA TGTGCCAGCAGCCCTCGATTGAATGAGCAGTTCTTC. As protein: CASSPRLNEQFF.

The chain uses TRBV9 and TRBJ1-2, with no clear D. Per germline, CDR1 SGDLS and CDR2 YYNGEE. Trimming removed 0 bases at V and 2 bases at J, with 11 bases between. The CDR3 sequence is 15 residues long. CDR3 DNA sequence: TGTGCCAGCAGCGTAGAGGTCCACTCAAACTATGGCTACACCTTC. Translating gives CASSVEVHSNYGYTF.

The chain couples TRBV13 to TRBJ1-3; D gene unclear. The CDR3 has 15 residues. Trimming took off 5 bases at V and 1 base at J, with 12 bases between the two ends. In germline, CDR1 is PRHDT, CDR2 FYEKMQ (reference sequence). CDR3 protein: CASSQRAPSGNTIYF. CDR3 sequence (DNA): TGTGCCAGCAGCCAGCGGGCTCCTTCTGGAAACACCATATATTTT.

The genes are TRBV19 and TRBJ2-1; D uncertain. CDR3 length equals 14 residues. Germline loops: CDR1 LNHDA, CDR2 SQIVND (reference sequence). V was clipped by 7 bases and J by 6 bases, with 16 bases between them. CDR3 coding DNA: TGTGCCAGTACCCCTCCCGCAGGTTCCAATGAGCAGTTCTTC. Encoded protein: CASTPPAGSNEQFF.

The CDR3 sequence: CASSQDFTTGGIYGYTF. For the CDR3, the DNA is TGTGCCAGCAGCCAAGACTTCACGACAGGGGGAATCTATGGCTACACCTTC. The chain has TRBV14 and TRBJ1-2, with 9 bases fitting TRBD1. Germline CDR1 and CDR2: SGHDN and FVKESK. V was clipped by 0 bases and J by 4 bases; unmatched bases: 9. CDR3 length equals 17 residues.

This clone was detected once. The rearrangement joins TRBV6-1 to TRBJ2-1, with 9 bases fitting TRBD1. The trim removed 4 bases at V and 5 bases at J, leaving 9 bases unmatched. The CDR3 length is 16 residues. Per the germline V gene, CDR1 is MNHNS and CDR2 is SASEGT. CDR3 sequence reads: CASSGGGTGKDNEQFF. In nucleotides, the CDR3 is TGTGCCAGCAGTGGGGGGGGGACAGGGAAAGACAATGAGCAGTTCTTC.

J is TRBJ1-2 and V is TRBV27; a weak D match, TRBD1 (5 bases). Germline lookup yields CDR1 MNHEY and CDR2 SMNVEV (reference sequence). The CDR3 is 14 residues long. Trimming removed 0 bases at V and 5 bases at J, with 10 bases between. The CDR3 reads CASSLSYRFYGYTF. For the CDR3, the DNA is TGTGCCAGCAGTTTATCGTACAGGTTTTATGGCTACACCTTC.

The chain is built from TRBV2 and TRBJ1-5; maybe TRBD1 (5 bases). The V end was cut by 6 bases, the J end by 6 bases, with 9 bases between. The CDR3 has 12 residues. Germline V gene sequence: CDR1 SNHLY, CDR2 FYNNEI. The CDR3 loop reads CASRTVGQPQHF. For the CDR3, the DNA is TGTGCCAGCAGGACAGTAGGTCAGCCCCAGCATTTT. Filled out from reference TRBV2 and TRBJ1-5, the complete variable domain reads EPEVTQTPSHQVTQMGQEVILRCVPISNHLYFYWYRQILGQKVEFLVSFYNNEISEKSEIFDDQFSVERPDGSNFTLKIRSTKLEDSAMYFCASRTVGQPQHFGDGTRLSIL.